The 16 T cell receptor beta chains in this list originate from one sample, sequenced in a study of blood T cells in healthy people across ages (dated by TCRdb to 2015 to 2017). The method behind the library was 5' RACE. The listed sequencing device is Illumina HiSeq 2500. The second PCR ran for roughly 7 to 12 cycles and used a J-beta primer mix along with a sample-barcoded 5' primer. The raw public data were reprocessed by TCRdb itself: fastp quality trimming at Q25, MiXCR clonotype calling, in-frame beta chains only. Identical CDR3 protein sequences are pooled into one entry, listed with their most common genes and DNA. Within this sample are 1.5 million to 2 million distinct CDR3 sequences, with just under 50% of them counted one time only. Of the sample, 2.1% falls within the top ten clones. The specimen was blood. The receptor set was obtained from a middle-aged woman in good health.

V is TRBV27 and J is TRBJ2-1, with D tentatively TRBD2 (6 bases). The germline gives CDR1 MNHEY, CDR2 SMNVEV (reference sequence). Trimming pared 7 bases from V and 7 bases from J, leaving 11 bases between. The CDR3 runs to 12 residues. The CDR3 bases are TGTGCCAGCATGGAGGGTGCGAATGAGCAGTTCTTC. Translated: CASMEGANEQFF.

The rearrangement links TRBV10-3 to TRBJ2-5; 9 bases map to TRBD1. With the DNA end fitting TRBJ2-7 better, the J assignment may be wrong. The CDR3 sequence is 18 residues long. CDR1 ENHRY and CDR2 SYGVKD come from the germline V gene. The CDR3 reads CAISDGTGLGGGVFEQYF. As DNA, the CDR3 is TGTGCCATCAGTGACGGGACAGGGCTTGGAGGTGGGGTGTTCGAGCAGTACTTC.

Only a few counts were recorded for this clonotype. V and J are TRBV21-1 and TRBJ2-5; the tabulated D call, TRBD1, remains unverified against the DNA. TRBV21-1 is described as a pseudogene. This CDR3 comprises 18 residues. The CDR3, as DNA: TGTGCCAGCAGCCCCGACCCCTTTTATCGGGGAGAGGTAGAGACCCAGTACTTC. Its protein product is CASSPDPFYRGEVETQYF.

This chain uses TRBV2 with TRBJ1-4; D might be TRBD1 (5 bases). CDR1 is SNHLY and CDR2 is FYNNEI in the germline V gene. This CDR3 comprises 14 residues. V was pared by 2 bases and J by 5 bases, with 9 bases between. CDR3 DNA sequence: TGTGCCAGCAGTGAACGAGCAGGGAATGAAAAACTGTTTTTT. Translating gives CASSERAGNEKLFF.

The chain joins TRBV12-3 or TRBV12-4 to TRBJ2-5, with 8 bases matching TRBD1. V lost 5 bases, J lost 2 bases, and 1 base stayed unmatched. This CDR3 has 13 amino acids. DNA for the CDR3: TGTGCCAGCAGTCACAGGGGGCAAGAGACCCAGTACTTC. It yields the protein CASSHRGQETQYF.

The chain combines TRBV6-6 with TRBJ2-7; D may match TRBD1 or TRBD2 (5 bases each). The germline CDR1 and CDR2 sequences are MNHNY and SVGAGI (reference sequence). The length of the CDR3 is 15 residues. V lost 5 bases and J lost 4, with 18 bases in between. The CDR3 reads CASSASGPTRYEQYF. CDR3 nucleotides: TGTGCCAGCAGTGCGTCGGGACCCACCAGATACGAGCAGTACTTC.

This clonotype was counted between two and nine times. The V call is TRBV20-1, the J call TRBJ2-3; 9 bases align to TRBD1. The CDR3 loop spans 15 amino acids. V lost 6 bases and J lost 4; bases outside the gene matches: 11. The germline V gene has CDR1 DFQATT and CDR2 SNEGSKA (reference sequence). For the CDR3, the DNA is TGCAGTGCCGCGAGGGGGACAGGGTACGCAGATACGCAGTATTTT. Protein sequence: CSAARGTGYADTQYF.

V is TRBV20-1 and J is TRBJ2-5, with 8 bases fitting TRBD1. CDR1 DFQATT and CDR2 SNEGSKA come from the germline V gene (reference sequence). The CDR3 sequence is 14 residues long. V shed 5 bases and J 4 bases; nucleotides not matched to a gene: 9. The CDR3 nucleotides read TGCAGTGCTGAAGCACAGGGGGTGGTAGAGACCCAGTACTTC. It specifies CSAEAQGVVETQYF.

In this sample, this clonotype turned up once. The chain couples TRBV7-2 to TRBJ2-6, with TRBD1 matching over 11 bases. This CDR3 has 18 residues. From germline, CDR1 is SGHTA and CDR2 FQGNSA. With V trimmed by 0 bases and J by 4 bases, 5 bases remained unmatched. This CDR3 is CASSLAGTGGTGANVLTF. The CDR3 DNA sequence: TGTGCCAGCAGCTTAGCCGGGACAGGGGGGACAGGGGCCAACGTCCTGACTTTC.

The rearrangement uses TRBV6-2 or TRBV6-3 and TRBJ2-5; D is undetermined. Germline V gene data show CDR1 as MNHEY and CDR2 as SVGEGT. Between the trimmed V and J ends, which lost 3 bases and 9 bases, there was a span of 20 bases. The CDR3 sequence is 15 residues long. The CDR3 region has the DNA TGTGCCAGCAGTTATGTGGGTGGCGCCGCCATGTCCCAGTACTTC. It encodes CASSYVGGAAMSQYF.

This chain connects TRBV7-9 to TRBJ1-2, with D tentatively TRBD1 (6 bases). Germline assignment: CDR1 SEHNR and CDR2 FQNEAQ (reference sequence). Trimming removed 7 bases at V and 2 bases at J, with 14 bases between. The CDR3 loop spans 14 amino acids. DNA of the CDR3: TGTGCCAGCATCCTCATAGGACAGAACTATGGCTACACCTTC. As protein: CASILIGQNYGYTF.

The chain combines TRBV19 with TRBJ2-3, with 7 positions matching TRBD1. Germline V gives CDR1 LNHDA, CDR2 SQIVND (reference sequence). The junction had 7 bases not matched to a gene; V was cut back by 3 bases and J by 1 base. The CDR3 contains 16 residues. CDR3 sequence: CASSILTGVGTDTQYF. CDR3 sequence (DNA): TGTGCCAGTAGTATTCTTACAGGGGTAGGCACAGATACGCAGTATTTT.

This chain uses TRBV27 with TRBJ2-5, with D possibly being TRBD1 (5 bases). TRBJ2-7 matches the DNA end more closely, so the J call is doubtful. The CDR3 is 14 amino acids. The germline gives CDR1 MNHEY, CDR2 SMNVEV (reference sequence). CDR3 sequence (DNA): TGTGCCAGCAGGTCGCAGGGAAGCCTCTACGAGCAGTACTTC. Amino acid sequence: CASRSQGSLYEQYF.

This rearrangement joins TRBV24-1 to TRBJ1-2, with 7 bases lining up with TRBD1. In germline, CDR1 is KGHDR, CDR2 SFDVKD. After removal of 4 bases from V and 4 bases from J, the junction contained 2 bases not matched to a gene. The CDR3 totals 13 residues. The CDR3 region has the DNA TGTGCCACCAGTGACCGGGACAGCTATGGCTACACCTTC. This translates into CATSDRDSYGYTF.

This clonotype showed up just a few times. J is TRBJ2-1 and V is TRBV29-1; D is perhaps TRBD2 (6 bases). Between the trimmed V and J ends, which lost 3 bases and 13 bases, there was a span of 13 bases. Germline CDR1 SQVTM, CDR2 ANQGSEA. CDR3 length: 11 residues. CDR3 sequence (DNA): TGCAGCGTTGAGGGGGGACTCGGACAGTTCTTC. Its translation: CSVEGGLGQFF.

The chain carries TRBV14 and TRBJ2-7; D not certain. Trimming left V 5 bases short and J 7 bases short, with 21 bases between. This CDR3 has 15 amino acids. The germline gives CDR1 SGHDN, CDR2 FVKESK. The CDR3: CASSGRGPSYNEQYF. CDR3 coding DNA: TGTGCCAGCAGCGGCCGCGGCCCCTCCTACAATGAGCAGTACTTC.